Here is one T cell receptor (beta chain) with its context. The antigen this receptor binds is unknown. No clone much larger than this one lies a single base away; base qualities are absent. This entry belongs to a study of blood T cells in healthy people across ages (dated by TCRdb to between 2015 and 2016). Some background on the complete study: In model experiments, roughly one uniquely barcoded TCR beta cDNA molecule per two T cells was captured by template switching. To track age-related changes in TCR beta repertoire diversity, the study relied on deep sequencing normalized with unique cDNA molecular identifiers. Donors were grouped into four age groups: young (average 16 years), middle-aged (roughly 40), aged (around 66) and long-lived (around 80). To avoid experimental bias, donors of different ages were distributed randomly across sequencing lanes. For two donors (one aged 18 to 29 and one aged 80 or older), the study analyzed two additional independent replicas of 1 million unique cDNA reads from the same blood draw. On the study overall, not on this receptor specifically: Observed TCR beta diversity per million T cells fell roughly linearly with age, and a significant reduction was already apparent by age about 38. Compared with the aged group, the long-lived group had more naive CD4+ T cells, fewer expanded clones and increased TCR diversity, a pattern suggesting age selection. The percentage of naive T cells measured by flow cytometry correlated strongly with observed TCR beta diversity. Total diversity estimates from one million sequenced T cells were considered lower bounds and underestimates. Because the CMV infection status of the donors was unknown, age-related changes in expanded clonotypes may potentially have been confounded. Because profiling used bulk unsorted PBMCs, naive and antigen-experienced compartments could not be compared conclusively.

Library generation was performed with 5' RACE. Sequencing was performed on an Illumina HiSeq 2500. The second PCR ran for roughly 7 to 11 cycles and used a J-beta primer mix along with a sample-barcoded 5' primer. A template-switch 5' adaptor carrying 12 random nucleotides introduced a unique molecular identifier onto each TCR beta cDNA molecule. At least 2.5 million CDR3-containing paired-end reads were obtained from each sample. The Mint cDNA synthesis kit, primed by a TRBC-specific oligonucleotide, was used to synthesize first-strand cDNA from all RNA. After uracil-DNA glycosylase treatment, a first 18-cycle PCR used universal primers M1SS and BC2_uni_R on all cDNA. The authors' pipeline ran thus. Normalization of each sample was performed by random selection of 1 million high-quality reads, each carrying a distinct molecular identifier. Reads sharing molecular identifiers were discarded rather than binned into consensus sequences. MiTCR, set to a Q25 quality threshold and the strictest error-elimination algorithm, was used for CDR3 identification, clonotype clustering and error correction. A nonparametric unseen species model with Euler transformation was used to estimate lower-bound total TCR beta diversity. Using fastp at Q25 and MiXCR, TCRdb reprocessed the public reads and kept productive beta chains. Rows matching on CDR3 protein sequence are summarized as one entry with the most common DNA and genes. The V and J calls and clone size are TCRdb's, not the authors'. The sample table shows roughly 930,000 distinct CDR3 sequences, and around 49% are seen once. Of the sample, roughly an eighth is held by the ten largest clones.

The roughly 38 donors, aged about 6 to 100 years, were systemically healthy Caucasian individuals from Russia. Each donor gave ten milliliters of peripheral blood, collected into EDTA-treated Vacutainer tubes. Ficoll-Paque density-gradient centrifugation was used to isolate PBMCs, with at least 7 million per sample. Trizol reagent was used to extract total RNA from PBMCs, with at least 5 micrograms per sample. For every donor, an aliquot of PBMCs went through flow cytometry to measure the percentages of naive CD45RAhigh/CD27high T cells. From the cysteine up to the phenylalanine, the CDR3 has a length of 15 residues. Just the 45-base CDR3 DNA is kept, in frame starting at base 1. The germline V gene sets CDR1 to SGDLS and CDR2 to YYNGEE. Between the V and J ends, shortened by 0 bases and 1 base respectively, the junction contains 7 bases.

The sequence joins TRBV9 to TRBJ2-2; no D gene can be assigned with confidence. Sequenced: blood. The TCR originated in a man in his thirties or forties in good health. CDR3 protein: CASSVGTGNTGELFF. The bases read TGTGCCAGCAGCGTAGGGACGGGGAACACCGGGGAGCTGTTTTTT.